This T cell receptor (beta chain) was captured by sequencing in a study of T-cell memory formation after mild COVID-19. Study findings and constraints: Whether day 37 second-wave clones are SARS-CoV-2-specific was not confirmed. Clones contracting day 15 to 85 were balanced CD4/CD8; later expanders leaned CD4+.

Researchers used 5'RACE with constant-segment primers to make TCR alpha and TCR beta cDNA libraries that carry sample barcodes and UMIs. TCRdb re-derived calls from the 5' RACE reads in MiXCR, one entry per CDR3 protein. The data contain under 550,000 distinct CDR3 sequences, approximately 18% of them singletons. The sample holds a few counts of this clonotype. The antigen is unknown. V was clipped by 3 bases and J by 6 bases; unmatched bases: 6. Germline V gene sequence: CDR1 KGHDR, CDR2 SFDVKD. The CDR3 extends over 15 amino acids. This chain connects TRBV24-1 to TRBJ2-1, with 8 bases fitting TRBD1. This receptor was identified in an adult woman who had mild COVID-19 (a few samples of this study predate the infection). Cell type and time point are not known. Sample: PBMCs or a T cell subset sorted from them (not recorded which). CDR3 loop: CATSDPRDRSNEQFF. CDR3 in DNA: TGTGCCACCAGTGATCCTCGGGACAGGAGCAATGAGCAGTTCTTC.